The next 24 T cell receptor beta chains were all read from a single sample in a study of control samples from healthy donors and cancer patients. Assay used: immunoSEQ multiplex PCR; TCRdb lists only in-frame clones, some missing. Here the sample spans about 130,000 clones, about 93% being singletons. Input material: PBMCs. The receptors originated from a man aged 45-65 years with head and neck cancer.

The J gene is TRBJ2-2, the V gene TRBV19; D call uncertain. Germline lookup yields CDR1 LNHDA and CDR2 SQIVND (reference sequence). Trimming shortened V by 5 bases and J by 0 bases, and 10 bases separated the two germline ends. The CDR3 spans 15 residues. CDR3 loop: CASSGWIANTGELFF. The CDR3 DNA is TGTGCCAGTAGTGGGTGGATTGCGAACACCGGGGAGCTGTTTTTT. Together with reference TRBV19 and TRBJ2-2, the CDR3 gives the full variable domain: DGGITQSPKYLFRKEGQNVTLSCEQNLNHDAMYWYRQDPGQGLRLIYYSQIVNDFQKGDIAEGYSVSREKKESFPLTVTSAQKNPTAFYLCASSGWIANTGELFFGEGSRLTVL.

V usage is TRBV5-1 and J usage is TRBJ2-3, with D possibly matching TRBD2 (5 bases). CDR1 is SGHRS, CDR2 YFSETQ, per germline. The length of the CDR3 is 13 residues. V lost 2 bases and J lost 4, with 8 bases in between. The CDR3 nucleotides are TGCGCCAGCAGCTTCCCGGGATCAGATACGCAGTATTTT. It codes for CASSFPGSDTQYF.

V is TRBV30 and J is TRBJ1-1; D possibly corresponds to TRBD1 (6 bases). Looked up from germline, CDR1 is GTSNPN and CDR2 is SVGIG (reference sequence). V shed 4 bases and J shed 0 bases, with 9 bases lying between them. The CDR3 runs 13 residues. The CDR3 nucleotides read TGTGCCTGGATCAGGACAGTGAACACTGAAGCTTTCTTT. Translated, it gives CAWIRTVNTEAFF. Filled out from reference TRBV30 and TRBJ1-1, the complete variable domain reads SQTIHQWPATLVQPVGSPLSLECTVEGTSNPNLYWYRQAAGRGLQLLFYSVGIGQISSEVPQNLSASRPQDRQFILSSKKLLLSDSGFYLCAWIRTVNTEAFFGQGTRLTVV.

In DNA form, the CDR3 reads TGTGCCAGCAGCCAAAAAACAGGGGGCTCTGCTGGCTACACCTTC. Protein sequence: CASSQKTGGSAGYTF. The chain couples TRBV4-2 to TRBJ1-2, with 9 positions matching TRBD1. The germline V gene has CDR1 LGHNA and CDR2 YNFKEQ. This CDR3 has 15 amino acids. V lost 2 bases and J lost 7; bases outside the gene matches: 8.

This rearrangement joins TRBV13 to TRBJ2-1; D gene uncertain. The CDR3 has 16 amino acids. V lost 5 bases and J lost 4, with 18 bases in between. Germline assignment: CDR1 PRHDT and CDR2 FYEKMQ (reference sequence). CDR3 sequence reads: CASSPDKPLGYNEQFF. The CDR3 DNA sequence: TGTGCCAGCAGCCCTGACAAGCCCCTGGGGTACAATGAGCAGTTCTTC.

The chain has TRBV28 and TRBJ1-1, with TRBD1 identical over 12 bases. CDR1 is MDHEN, CDR2 SYDVKM, per germline. Trimming at V came to 4 bases and at J to 5 bases, leaving 8 bases not matched to a gene. The CDR3 consists of 16 residues. The CDR3 bases are TGTGCCAGCAGTTCCGGGACAGGGGGCTATGGAACTGAAGCTTTCTTT. It translates to CASSSGTGGYGTEAFF.

The gene calls are TRBV24-1 and TRBJ2-5, with D perhaps matching TRBD2 (5 bases). Germline CDR1 reads KGHDR; CDR2 reads SFDVKD. V lost 9 bases to trimming and J lost 3 bases, with 13 bases between them. The CDR3 contains 13 residues. CDR3: CATATGFEETQYF. The CDR3 DNA sequence: TGTGCCACCGCTACGGGGTTCGAAGAGACCCAGTACTTC.

J is TRBJ1-2 and V is TRBV10-3; TRBD1 might be the D (5 bases). Germline V lookup: CDR1 ENHRY, CDR2 SYGVKD. The CDR3 sequence is 13 residues long. Trimming took off 6 bases at V and 6 bases at J, with 14 bases between the two ends. CDR3 in amino acids: CAIRAAGAHGYTF. CDR3 in DNA: TGTGCCATCAGGGCCGCCGGGGCGCATGGCTACACCTTC.

J is TRBJ1-1 and V is TRBV19, with D perhaps TRBD1 (6 bases). V was shortened by 3 bases and J by 0 bases, with 11 bases between the two germline ends. Looked up from germline, CDR1 is LNHDA and CDR2 is SQIVND (reference sequence). This CDR3 has 15 amino acids. Here the CDR3 DNA reads TGTGCCAGTAGTATCTCGGCAGGGGTGAACACTGAAGCTTTCTTT. Translated, it gives CASSISAGVNTEAFF.

A single count supports this clone. CDR3 DNA: TGCGCCAGCAGCTTTCGGGGCAGTCTGAACACTGAAGCTTTCTTT. Translated, it gives CASSFRGSLNTEAFF. The chain employs TRBV5-1 and TRBJ1-1; weak D call: TRBD1 (5 bases). Trimming left V 2 bases short and J 0 bases short, with 11 bases between. This CDR3 has 15 residues. CDR1 SGHRS and CDR2 YFSETQ come from the germline V gene.

The rearrangement uses TRBV12-5 and TRBJ1-5; D may be TRBD1 (6 bases). CDR1 and CDR2 from the germline V gene are LGHNT and FRNRAP. Trimming removed 6 bases at V and 9 bases at J, with 15 bases between. This CDR3 region has 13 residues. CDR3 sequence: CASGTGASSPQHF. The CDR3 DNA follows: TGTGCTAGTGGGACAGGTGCCTCCTCGCCCCAGCATTTT.

V and J are TRBV3-1 (or the pseudogene TRBV3-2) and TRBJ1-1; TRBD1 agrees at 11 bases. The J segment lost 4 bases and the V segment lost 1 base, leaving 2 bases of the junction unmatched. CDR3 length: 15 amino acids. Looked up from germline, CDR1 is LGHDT and CDR2 is YNNKEL (reference sequence). This chain's CDR3 is CASSQGTGGGTEAFF. CDR3 in DNA: TGTGCCAGCAGCCAAGGGACAGGGGGCGGCACTGAAGCTTTCTTT.

The chain combines TRBV24-1 with TRBJ2-3; weak D call: TRBD2 (6 bases). From germline, CDR1 is KGHDR and CDR2 SFDVKD. This CDR3 has 13 residues. V lost 9 bases to trimming and J lost 0 bases, with 9 bases between them. The DNA of the CDR3 is TGTGCCACCGGGGCGGGAAGCACAGATACGCAGTATTTT. This sequence encodes CATGAGSTDTQYF.

The chain employs TRBV7-9 and TRBJ2-1; D may be TRBD2 (5 bases). The CDR3 consists of 17 residues. Germline V gene sequence: CDR1 SEHNR, CDR2 FQNEAQ (reference sequence). Trimming removed 1 base from V and 1 base from J, with 14 bases in between. CDR3 coding DNA: TGTGCCAGCAGCTTAGTTAGGACTTTCCCATCCTACAATGAGCAGTTCTTC. Protein product: CASSLVRTFPSYNEQFF. The full variable domain, with the rest looked up from reference TRBV7-9 and TRBJ2-1, is DTGVSQNPRHKITKRGQNVTFRCDPISEHNRLYWYRQTLGQGPEFLTYFQNEAQLEKSRLLSDRFSAERPKGSFSTLEIQRTEQGDSAMYLCASSLVRTFPSYNEQFFGPGTRLTVL.

The chain uses TRBV15 and TRBJ1-5; D gene uncertain. Trimming took off 0 bases at V and 5 bases at J, with 2 bases between the two ends. The CDR3 has 12 residues. CDR1 and CDR2 (germline): LNHNV, YYDKDF (reference sequence). The CDR3 here is CATSREDQPQHF. As DNA, the CDR3 is TGTGCCACCAGCAGAGAAGATCAGCCCCAGCATTTT.

This clone was detected once. The CDR3 is CASSASSTGRTEAFF. The CDR3 nucleotides are TGTGCCAGCAGCGCCTCATCGACAGGGAGAACTGAAGCTTTCTTT. The V and J genes are TRBV9 and TRBJ1-1; TRBD1 agrees at 7 bases. CDR3 length: 15 residues. V lost 3 bases to trimming and J lost 5 bases; unmatched junction nucleotides: 10. Germline V CDR1 and CDR2: SGDLS, YYNGEE.

The chain uses TRBV27 and TRBJ1-6; D is undetermined. The CDR3 runs 15 residues. V was pared by 6 bases and J by 5 bases, with 14 bases between. Per germline, CDR1 MNHEY and CDR2 SMNVEV (reference sequence). The CDR3 DNA follows: TGTGCCAGCAGCCGCGGACGGAGGGATAATTCACCCCTCCACTTT. Protein: CASSRGRRDNSPLHF.

The chain carries TRBV30 and TRBJ1-6; D not resolved. The CDR3 is 13 residues long. V gave up 1 base and J gave up 5 bases, with 6 bases separating them. Germline assignment: CDR1 GTSNPN and CDR2 SVGIG (reference sequence). The CDR3 spells CAWSAQDNSPLHF. The CDR3 bases are TGTGCCTGGAGTGCTCAAGATAATTCACCCCTCCACTTT.

The chain is built from TRBV27 and TRBJ1-3; D perhaps matches TRBD1 (5 bases). CDR1 and CDR2 from the germline V gene are MNHEY and SMNVEV (reference sequence). Trimming took 0 bases from V and 8 from J, leaving 8 bases between them. The CDR3 is 13 amino acids. The CDR3, as DNA: TGTGCCAGCAGTTTATCCCAGGGCCACACCATATATTTT. This codes for CASSLSQGHTIYF.

The chain has TRBV27 and TRBJ1-5; D gene ambiguous. The CDR3 extends over 14 amino acids. Deletions cut 5 bases from V and 0 bases from J, with 8 bases between. Per the germline V gene, CDR1 is MNHEY and CDR2 is SMNVEV (reference sequence). The CDR3 sequence is CASSTRSSNQPQHF. In DNA form, the CDR3 reads TGTGCCAGCAGTACGAGGTCTAGCAATCAGCCCCAGCATTTT.

J is TRBJ1-1 and V is TRBV29-1; D gene unclear. The CDR3 spans 12 residues. Trimming cost V 6 bases and J 1 base, with 9 bases left between them. Per germline, CDR1 SQVTM and CDR2 ANQGSEA. For the CDR3, the DNA is TGCAGCGTCGCTTGGGCGAACACTGAAGCTTTCTTT. As protein: CSVAWANTEAFF.

This chain connects TRBV7-2 to TRBJ2-7, with a weak D call TRBD1 (6 bases). CDR1 SGHTA and CDR2 FQGNSA come from the germline V gene. The CDR3 has 11 amino acids. Trimming cost V 5 bases and J 12 bases, with 14 bases left between them. CDR3 amino acids: CASSGGQGRYF. The CDR3 DNA reads TGTGCCAGCAGCGGGGGCCAGGGGAGGTACTTC.

The CDR3 DNA reads as TGTGCCTACAACAGGGGTGGACCCGGGGAGCTGTTTTTT. Translated, it gives CAYNRGGPGELFF. V is TRBV30 and J is TRBJ2-2; 7 bases fit TRBD1. There are 13 residues in the CDR3. In germline, CDR1 is GTSNPN, CDR2 SVGIG (reference sequence). Germline trimming cut 7 bases from V and 6 bases from J; bases unmatched to any gene: 8.

The chain uses TRBV25-1 and TRBJ1-1; TRBD1 matches at 7 bases. There are 14 residues in the CDR3. Germline V gene sequence: CDR1 MGHDK, CDR2 SYGVNS. V dropped 3 bases and J dropped 2; count of bases not matched to a gene: 3. The DNA for the CDR3 is TGTGCCAGCAGTGAGGGACAGTTCAACACTGAAGCTTTCTTT. This codes for CASSEGQFNTEAFF.